The next 20 T cell receptor beta chains were all read from a single sample in a study of OX40 agonist ivuxolimab in advanced cancers. Clones were read by immunoSEQ multiplex PCR, and TCRdb kept only the in-frame ones, dropping some. The sample has 60,000 or so clones, 70% to 90% seen once. Specimen: CD4+ or CD8+ T cells sorted from blood, collected in a trial of the OX40 agonist ivuxolimab. Source of these receptors: an adult with an advanced solid tumor such as melanoma, head and neck, liver or kidney cancer.

The chain employs TRBV30 and TRBJ2-1; 7 bases map to TRBD2. The length of the CDR3 is 16 residues. V lost 0 bases and J lost 8; bases outside the gene matches: 13. CDR1 GTSNPN and CDR2 SVGIG come from the germline V gene (reference sequence). CDR3 protein: CAWSVLGGGPGDEQFF. CDR3 nucleotides: TGTGCCTGGAGTGTACTTGGGGGAGGGCCTGGGGATGAGCAGTTCTTC.

The gene calls are TRBV2 and TRBJ1-2, with D unclear. This CDR3 is built from 14 residues. The germline V and J ends were trimmed by 2 bases and 7 bases, with 14 bases remaining between them. The germline CDR1 and CDR2 sequences are SNHLY and FYNNEI. The CDR3 nucleotides are TGTGCCAGCAGTGAATCACGGCAAATAACTGGCTACACCTTC. It codes for CASSESRQITGYTF. Full variable domain (missing parts from reference TRBV2 and TRBJ1-2): EPEVTQTPSHQVTQMGQEVILRCVPISNHLYFYWYRQILGQKVEFLVSFYNNEISEKSEIFDDQFSVERPDGSNFTLKIRSTKLEDSAMYFCASSESRQITGYTFGSGTRLTVV.

This chain uses TRBV7-3 with TRBJ2-5; the D call may be TRBD1 or TRBD2 (5 bases each). Trimming removed 2 bases from V and 2 bases from J, with 12 bases in between. The CDR3 length is 15 residues. The germline V gene has CDR1 SGHTA and CDR2 FQGTGA. In DNA form, the CDR3 reads TGTGCCAGCAGCTTATCCGGGGCCCGGCAAGAGACCCAGTACTTC. It yields the protein CASSLSGARQETQYF.

This rearrangement joins TRBV6-5 to TRBJ1-2; TRBD1 is a possible D gene (5 bases). V dropped 7 bases and J dropped 5 bases, with 20 bases sitting between them. CDR1 and CDR2 from the germline V gene are MNHEY and SVGAGI. The CDR3 consists of 15 residues. CDR3 DNA sequence: TGTGCCAGCACCAAATGGCCGGGGACCTATTATGGCTACACCTTC. Amino acids: CASTKWPGTYYGYTF.

The V gene is TRBV6-6, the J gene TRBJ2-5; D is undetermined. Trimming removed 5 bases from V and 4 bases from J, with 11 bases in between. There are 13 residues in the CDR3. Germline lookup yields CDR1 MNHNY and CDR2 SVGAGI (reference sequence). CDR3 bases: TGTGCCAGCAGTAGAGACATGCTAGAGACCCAGTACTTC. This codes for CASSRDMLETQYF.

The chain combines TRBV7-8 with TRBJ1-2; the D gene is possibly TRBD1 (5 bases). Looked up from germline, CDR1 is SGHVS and CDR2 is FQNEAQ. This CDR3 comprises 13 residues. V was cut by 1 base and J by 5 bases, with 8 bases left in between. The DNA for the CDR3 is TGTGCCAGCAGCTTAGAGAGGGGATATGGCTACACCTTC. Translated, it gives CASSLERGYGYTF.

The V gene is TRBV9, the J gene TRBJ1-4, with D unclear. Trimming removed 0 bases at V and 8 bases at J, with 8 bases between. Germline values: CDR1 SGDLS, CDR2 YYNGEE. The CDR3 is made up of 13 amino acids. CDR3 nucleotide sequence: TGTGCCAGCAGCGTAGCCCTGGACGAAAAACTGTTTTTT. Its translation: CASSVALDEKLFF.

A few counts support this clone. The chain links TRBV11-2 to TRBJ1-2; 7 bases line up with TRBD1. Looked up from germline, CDR1 is SGHAT and CDR2 is FQNNGV. The V segment lost 1 base and the J segment 8 bases; nucleotides outside the gene matches: 10. The length of the CDR3 is 15 residues. The CDR3 region has the DNA TGTGCCAGCAGCTTAGCCCTACAGGGGAGTAAGGGCTACACCTTC. This sequence encodes CASSLALQGSKGYTF. Together with reference TRBV11-2 and TRBJ1-2, the CDR3 gives the full variable domain: EAGVAQSPRYKIIEKRQSVAFWCNPISGHATLYWYQQILGQGPKLLIQFQNNGVVDDSQLPKDRFSAERLKGVDSTLKIQPAKLEDSAVYLCASSLALQGSKGYTFGSGTRLTVV.

The chain recombines TRBV18 with TRBJ2-3, with 10 nucleotides matching TRBD2. V trimming: 2 bases; J trimming: 4 bases; junction bases outside the gene matches: 3. There are 15 residues in the CDR3. Germline-derived CDR1 and CDR2 are KGHSH and LQKENI. The CDR3 protein is CASSPWTSGADTQYF. The CDR3 DNA follows: TGTGCCAGCTCACCATGGACTAGCGGCGCAGATACGCAGTATTTT.

The chain couples TRBV27 to TRBJ2-2; the D is unclear. The CDR3 totals 15 residues. The germline V and J ends were trimmed by 3 bases and 0 bases, with 8 bases remaining between them. Germline V gene data show CDR1 as MNHEY and CDR2 as SMNVEV (reference sequence). CDR3 protein: CASSLEGPNTGELFF. The CDR3 DNA is TGTGCCAGCAGTTTGGAAGGACCGAACACCGGGGAGCTGTTTTTT.

The chain has TRBV4-1 and TRBJ2-1; D is ambiguous. This CDR3 spans 16 amino acids. Germline CDR1 and CDR2: MGHRA and YSYEKL. V dropped 2 bases and J dropped 0 bases, with 11 bases sitting between them. The CDR3 protein is CASSQLDIISYNEQFF. The DNA for the CDR3 is TGCGCCAGCAGCCAATTAGACATCATCTCCTACAATGAGCAGTTCTTC.

This sequence joins TRBV6-1 and TRBJ1-2; D is ambiguous. V dropped 0 bases and J dropped 3 bases, with 14 bases sitting between them. Germline CDR1 and CDR2: MNHNS and SASEGT. This CDR3 has 16 residues. CDR3 loop: CASSEAREGGYYGYTF. The CDR3 nucleotides read TGTGCCAGCAGTGAAGCGCGGGAGGGAGGGTACTATGGCTACACCTTC.

The J gene is TRBJ1-1, the V gene TRBV4-2; D gene unclear. The CDR3 length is 12 residues. Trimming took 4 bases from V and 7 from J, leaving 10 bases between them. Germline V gene sequence: CDR1 LGHNA, CDR2 YNFKEQ. The DNA of the CDR3 is TGTGCCAGCAGCCCGGACGGGCTTGAAGCTTTCTTT. The encoded protein is CASSPDGLEAFF.

This rearrangement joins TRBV7-9 to TRBJ2-2; D remains ambiguous. The CDR3 has 13 residues. The germline CDR1 and CDR2 sequences are SEHNR and FQNEAQ (reference sequence). V lost 3 bases, J lost 6 bases, and 8 bases lay in between. The CDR3 coding sequence is TGTGCCAGCAGCTTTGGCAGACCCGGGGAGCTGTTTTTT. Protein: CASSFGRPGELFF. The full variable domain, in which reference TRBV7-9 and TRBJ2-2 provide the parts outside the CDR3, is DTGVSQNPRHKITKRGQNVTFRCDPISEHNRLYWYRQTLGQGPEFLTYFQNEAQLEKSRLLSDRFSAERPKGSFSTLEIQRTEQGDSAMYLCASSFGRPGELFFGEGSRLTVL.

The chain is built from TRBV6-1 and TRBJ1-1, with unresolved D. The V end was cut by 0 bases, the J end by 3 bases, with 2 bases between. CDR1 is MNHNS and CDR2 is SASEGT in the germline V gene. The CDR3 is 12 amino acids. CDR3 DNA: TGTGCCAGCAGTGAAGCGTACACTGAAGCTTTCTTT. Amino acid sequence: CASSEAYTEAFF.

This rearrangement joins TRBV14 to TRBJ1-2; D not resolved. Trimming pared 0 bases from V and 3 bases from J, leaving 14 bases between. Germline V gene sequence: CDR1 SGHDN, CDR2 FVKESK. The CDR3 extends over 16 amino acids. In DNA, the CDR3 is TGTGCCAGCAGCCAAGATCGCTGGGGTAGGGACTATGGCTACACCTTC. Translated, it gives CASSQDRWGRDYGYTF. Full variable domain (remainder filled in from reference TRBV14 and TRBJ1-2): EAGVTQFPSHSVIEKGQTVTLRCDPISGHDNLYWYRRVMGKEIKFLLHFVKESKQDESGMPNNRFLAERTGGTYSTLKVQPAELEDSGVYFCASSQDRWGRDYGYTFGSGTRLTVV.

CDR3 bases: TGCAGCGGAAACAGGGGGCCCACTGAAGCTTTCTTT. Translated, it gives CSGNRGPTEAFF. This chain links TRBV29-1 with TRBJ1-1; 9 bases are shared with TRBD1. CDR3 length equals 12 residues. J gave up 4 bases and V 7 bases, and 4 bases lay outside the gene matches. In germline, CDR1 is SQVTM, CDR2 ANQGSEA.

The genes are TRBV25-1 and TRBJ1-3; D gene unclear. Trimming stripped 3 bases from V and 1 base from J, with 4 bases between. Germline assignment: CDR1 MGHDK and CDR2 SYGVNS. The CDR3 spans 13 residues. CDR3 loop: CASSDRSGNTIYF. The CDR3 coding sequence is TGTGCCAGCAGTGACCGGTCTGGAAACACCATATATTTT. Drawing the rest from reference TRBV25-1 and TRBJ1-3, the complete variable domain is EADIYQTPRYLVIGTGKKITLECSQTMGHDKMYWYQQDPGMELHLIHYSYGVNSTEKGDLSSESTVSRIRTEHFPLTLESARPSHTSQYLCASSDRSGNTIYFGEGSWLTVV.

This clone was counted a few times. The chain uses TRBV7-9 and TRBJ1-2; the match to TRBD1 covers 10 bases. The germline V gene has CDR1 SEHNR and CDR2 FQNEAQ (reference sequence). CDR3 length equals 14 residues. Trimming cost V 6 bases and J 3 bases; bases outside gene matches: 4. CDR3 residues: CASSSGTGDYGYTF. The DNA of the CDR3 is TGTGCCAGCAGTTCCGGGACAGGGGACTATGGCTACACCTTC.

V is TRBV19 and J is TRBJ1-5; 7 bases match TRBD1. The CDR3 covers 14 residues. The junction had 5 bases not matched to a gene; V was cut back by 6 bases and J by 3 bases. Germline CDR1 LNHDA, CDR2 SQIVND (reference sequence). The DNA for the CDR3 is TGTGCCAGTAGGAACGGACAGGACAATCAGCCCCAGCATTTT. Translating it yields CASRNGQDNQPQHF.